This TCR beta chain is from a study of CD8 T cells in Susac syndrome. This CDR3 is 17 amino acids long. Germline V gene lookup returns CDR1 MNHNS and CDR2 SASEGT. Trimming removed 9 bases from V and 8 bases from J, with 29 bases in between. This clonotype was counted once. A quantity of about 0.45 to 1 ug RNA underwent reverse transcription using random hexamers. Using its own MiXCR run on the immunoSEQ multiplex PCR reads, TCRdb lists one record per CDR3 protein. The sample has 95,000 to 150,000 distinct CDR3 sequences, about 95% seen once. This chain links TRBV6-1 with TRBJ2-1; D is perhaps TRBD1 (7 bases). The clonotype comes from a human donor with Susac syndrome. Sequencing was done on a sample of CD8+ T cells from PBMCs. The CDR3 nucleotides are TGTGCCAGTACCCGAAGGGGTGAGCAGGGGGGAACCGATGAGCAGTTCTTC. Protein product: CASTRRGEQGGTDEQFF.